The clone carrying this T cell receptor beta chain occurred many times. The antigen is undetermined. This record comes from a study of response to subunit inactivated influenza vaccine. Study-wide results and limits: That few new T cells are recruited by each seasonal influenza vaccination was the authors' suggestion.

One entry per CDR3 protein, called by TCRdb with MiXCR from the RT-PCR reads. The sample contains roughly 670,000 distinct CDR3 sequences, 12% to 15% of which appear only once. The CDR3 runs to 14 residues. Germline V lookup: CDR1 LGHDT, CDR2 YNNKEL (reference sequence). J lost 2 bases, V lost 1 base, and 2 bases had no gene match. The clonotype comes from a man aged 45 to 65 who received an inactivated influenza vaccine. The V call is TRBV3-1, the J call TRBJ2-7, with 7 bases that match TRBD2. This specimen consisted of PBMCs from blood, obtained about 14 days before vaccination. In nucleotides, the CDR3 is TGTGCCAGCAGCCAAGGGGAGGGCACCTACGAGCAGTACTTC. Amino acids: CASSQGEGTYEQYF.